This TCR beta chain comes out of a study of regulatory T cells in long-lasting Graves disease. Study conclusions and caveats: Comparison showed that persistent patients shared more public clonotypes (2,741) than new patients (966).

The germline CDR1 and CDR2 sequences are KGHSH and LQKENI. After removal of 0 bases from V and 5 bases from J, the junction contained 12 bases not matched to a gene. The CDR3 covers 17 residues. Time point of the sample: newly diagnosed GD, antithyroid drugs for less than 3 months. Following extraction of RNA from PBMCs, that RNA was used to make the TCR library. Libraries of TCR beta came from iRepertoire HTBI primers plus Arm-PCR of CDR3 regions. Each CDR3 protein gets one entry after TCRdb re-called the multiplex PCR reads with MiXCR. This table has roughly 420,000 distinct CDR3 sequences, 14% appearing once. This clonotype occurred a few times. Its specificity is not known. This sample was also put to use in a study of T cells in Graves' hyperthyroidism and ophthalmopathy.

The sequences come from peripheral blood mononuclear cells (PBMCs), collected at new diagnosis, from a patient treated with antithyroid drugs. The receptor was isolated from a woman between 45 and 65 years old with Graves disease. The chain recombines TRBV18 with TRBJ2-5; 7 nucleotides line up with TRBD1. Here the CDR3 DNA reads TGTGCCAGCTCACCACCAATTGACAGGGTAGATTTGGAGACCCAGTACTTC. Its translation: CASSPPIDRVDLETQYF.